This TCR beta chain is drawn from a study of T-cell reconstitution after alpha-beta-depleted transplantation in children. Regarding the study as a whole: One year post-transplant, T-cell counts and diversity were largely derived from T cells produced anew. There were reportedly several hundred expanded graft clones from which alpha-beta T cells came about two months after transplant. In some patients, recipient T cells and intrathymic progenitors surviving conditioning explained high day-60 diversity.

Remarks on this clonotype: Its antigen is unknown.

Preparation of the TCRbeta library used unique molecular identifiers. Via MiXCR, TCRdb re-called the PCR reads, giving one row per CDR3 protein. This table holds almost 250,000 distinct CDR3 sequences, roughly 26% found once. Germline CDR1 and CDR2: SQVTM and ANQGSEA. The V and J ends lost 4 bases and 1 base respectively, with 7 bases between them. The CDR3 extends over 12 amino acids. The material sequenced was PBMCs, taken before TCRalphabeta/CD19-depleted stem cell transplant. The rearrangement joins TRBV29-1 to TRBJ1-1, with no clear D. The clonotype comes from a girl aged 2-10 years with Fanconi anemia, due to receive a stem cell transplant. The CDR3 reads CSVVRQNTEAFF. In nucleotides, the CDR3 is TGCAGCGTTGTACGGCAGAACACTGAAGCTTTCTTT. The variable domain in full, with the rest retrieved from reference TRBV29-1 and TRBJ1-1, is SAVISQKPSRDICQRGTSLTIQCQVDSQVTMMFWYRQQPGQSLTLIATANQGSEATYESGFVIDKFPISRPNLTFSTLTVSNMSPEDSSIYLCSVVRQNTEAFFGQGTRLTVV.